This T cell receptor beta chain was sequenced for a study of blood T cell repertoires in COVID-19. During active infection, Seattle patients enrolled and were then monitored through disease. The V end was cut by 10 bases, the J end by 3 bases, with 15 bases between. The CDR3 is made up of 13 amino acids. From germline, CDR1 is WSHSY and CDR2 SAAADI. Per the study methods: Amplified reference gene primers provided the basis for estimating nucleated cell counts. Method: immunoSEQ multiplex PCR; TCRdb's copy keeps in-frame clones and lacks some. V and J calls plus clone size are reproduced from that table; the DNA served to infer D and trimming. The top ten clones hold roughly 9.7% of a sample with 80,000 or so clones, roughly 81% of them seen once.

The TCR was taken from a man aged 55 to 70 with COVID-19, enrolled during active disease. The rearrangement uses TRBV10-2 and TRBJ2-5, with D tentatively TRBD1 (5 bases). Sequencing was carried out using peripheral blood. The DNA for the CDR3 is TGCGCCACCAGAAGGGGCAGGGAAGAGACCCAGTACTTC. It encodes CATRRGREETQYF.